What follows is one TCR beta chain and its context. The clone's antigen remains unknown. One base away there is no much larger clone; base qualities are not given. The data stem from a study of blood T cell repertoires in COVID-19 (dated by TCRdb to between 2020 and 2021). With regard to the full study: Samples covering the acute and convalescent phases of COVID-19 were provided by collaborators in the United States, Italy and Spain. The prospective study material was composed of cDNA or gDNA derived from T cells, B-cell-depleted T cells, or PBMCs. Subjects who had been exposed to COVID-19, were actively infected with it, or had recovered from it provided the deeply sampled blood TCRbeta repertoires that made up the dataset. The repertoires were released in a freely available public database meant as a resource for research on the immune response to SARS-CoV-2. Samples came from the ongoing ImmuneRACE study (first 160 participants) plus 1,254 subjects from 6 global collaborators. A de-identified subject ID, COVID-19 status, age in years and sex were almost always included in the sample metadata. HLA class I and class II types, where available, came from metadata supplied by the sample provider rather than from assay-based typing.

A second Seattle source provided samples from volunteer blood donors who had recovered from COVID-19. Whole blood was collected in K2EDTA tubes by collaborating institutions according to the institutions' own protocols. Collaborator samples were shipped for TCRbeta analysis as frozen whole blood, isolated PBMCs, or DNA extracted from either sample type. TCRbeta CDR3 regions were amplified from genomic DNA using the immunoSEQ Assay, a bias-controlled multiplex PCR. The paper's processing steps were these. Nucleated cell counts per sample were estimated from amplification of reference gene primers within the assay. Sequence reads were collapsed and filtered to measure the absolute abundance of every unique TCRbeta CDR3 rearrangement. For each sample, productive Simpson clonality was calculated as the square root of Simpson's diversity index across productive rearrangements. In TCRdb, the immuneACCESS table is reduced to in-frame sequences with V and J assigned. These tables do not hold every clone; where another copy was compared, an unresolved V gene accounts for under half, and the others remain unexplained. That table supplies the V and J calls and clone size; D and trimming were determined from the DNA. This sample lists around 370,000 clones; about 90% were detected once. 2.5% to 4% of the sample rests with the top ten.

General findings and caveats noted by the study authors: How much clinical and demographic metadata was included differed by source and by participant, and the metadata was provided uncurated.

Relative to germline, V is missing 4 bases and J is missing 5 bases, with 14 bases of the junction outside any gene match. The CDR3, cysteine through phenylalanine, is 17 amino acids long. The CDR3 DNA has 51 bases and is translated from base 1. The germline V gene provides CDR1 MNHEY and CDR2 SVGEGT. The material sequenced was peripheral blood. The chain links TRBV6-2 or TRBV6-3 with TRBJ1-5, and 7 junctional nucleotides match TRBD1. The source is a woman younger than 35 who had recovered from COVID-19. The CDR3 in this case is CASSSHGTVPTDQPQHF. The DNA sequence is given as TGTGCCAGCAGTTCCCACGGGACAGTCCCGACGGATCAGCCCCAGCATTTT.